A selection of T cell receptor beta chains follows, all from one sample in a study of cytomegalovirus exposure and HLA in healthy donors. Libraries were prepared by immunoSEQ multiplex PCR; TCRdb keeps only in-frame clonotypes and omits some of them. The sample contains some 150,000 clones, almost 80% of which appear only once. The sequencing input was PBMCs. The source is a male donor in good health and CMV-seronegative. CDR3s include the opening cysteine and the closing phenylalanine or tryptophan. The D gene is left open where the match is weak. Size is stated for part of the rows, as once, few or many counts, or as a class when the clone is expanded.

>TRBD1|TRBV11-2|TRBJ1-6|-
TGTGCCAGCAGCGCCCAGTGGGGGGACAGGTTGAATTCACCCCTCCACTTT
CASSAQWGDRLNSPLHF
>TRBD1|TRBV10-2|TRBJ1-1|-
TGCGCCAGCAATGGACAGGGGGCCTCGAGAACTGAAGCTTTCTTT
CASNGQGASRTEAFF
>TRBD2|TRBV5-1|TRBJ2-7|-
TGCGCCAGCAGCTTGGCCGGTAGCGGGAGTAACGAGCAGTACTTC
CASSLAGSGSNEQYF
>-|TRBV27|TRBJ1-6|-
TGTGCCAGCAGACAGAGAACATATAATTCACCCCTCCACTTT
CASRQRTYNSPLHF
>-|TRBV5-6|TRBJ1-2|-
TGTGCCAGCAGCTCCCTACTGTCGGGCAGGGCAACGCACTATGGCTACACCTTC
CASSSLLSGRATHYGYTF
>TRBD1|TRBV5-1|TRBJ2-7|-
TGCGCCAGCAGCTTAACAGGGGGAACCTACGAGCAGTACTTC
CASSLTGGTYEQYF
>-|TRBV7-9|TRBJ2-1|-
TGTTCCAGCAGCTTACCCGGCGGGGGCGAGATCGGTGAGCAGTTCTTC
CSSSLPGGGEIGEQFF
>TRBD1|TRBV13|TRBJ1-4|few
TGTGCCAGCAGACGGGGACAGATCCATGAAAAACTGTTTTTT
CASRRGQIHEKLFF
>TRBD1|TRBV5-1|TRBJ1-3|once
TGCGCCAGCACCCCACTGGGCGGGACAGACCTCTCTGGAAACACCATATATTTT
CASTPLGGTDLSGNTIYF
>-|TRBV7-8|TRBJ1-1|-
TGTGCCAGCAGCTTATACGAGGAAACTGAAGCTTTCTTT
CASSLYEETEAFF
>TRBD1|TRBV7-2|TRBJ2-7|-
TGTGCCAGCAGCTTAGCCGGGACAGGCATCTACGAGCAGTACTTC
CASSLAGTGIYEQYF
>-|TRBV2|TRBJ1-4|-
TGTGCCAGCAGGAGCGGGCCAACTAATGAAAAACTGTTTTTT
CASRSGPTNEKLFF
>-|TRBV4-3|TRBJ2-1|-
TGCGCCAGCAGCCAAGAAGGGGGTCGGGTCTACAATGAGCAGTTCTTC
CASSQEGGRVYNEQFF
>-|TRBV7-8|TRBJ2-3|-
TGTGCCAGCAGCTTAGTAACGGGACAAGGTGGAGATACGCAGTATTTT
CASSLVTGQGGDTQYF
>-|TRBV7-6|TRBJ1-1|-
TGTGCCAGCAGCTTAGACACCCGACACTACACTGAAGCTTTCTTT
CASSLDTRHYTEAFF
>TRBD2|TRBV28|TRBJ2-7|few
TGTGCCAGCAGTTCTACGACTAGCGGGAGGACCTACGAGCAGTACTTC
CASSSTTSGRTYEQYF
>-|TRBV7-2|TRBJ2-7|-
TGTGCCAGCAGCACCGTCCAGTACGAGCAGTACTTC
CASSTVQYEQYF
>TRBD2|TRBV7-6|TRBJ2-1|once
TGTGCCAGCAGCTCTAGCGGGAGTTTCTATGAGCAGTTCTTC
CASSSSGSFYEQFF
>TRBD1|TRBV7-2|TRBJ2-5|once
TGTGCCAGCAGCTTAGCTGTCAGGGGGCGGACCCAGTACTTC
CASSLAVRGRTQYF
>TRBD1|TRBV5-4|TRBJ2-1|-
TGTGCCAGCAGCTTGGGAGGGACAGGGGATGAGCAGTTCTTC
CASSLGGTGDEQFF
>-|TRBV18|TRBJ2-7|-
TGTGCCAGCTCACCACTTGCCATACAGTATAACTCCTACGAGCAGTACTTC
CASSPLAIQYNSYEQYF
>-|TRBV6-5|TRBJ2-7|-
TGTGCCAGCAGTTCCCCATCTAAGTCAGGGAACGAGCAGTACTTC
CASSSPSKSGNEQYF
>TRBD2|TRBV11-3|TRBJ2-3|-
TGTGCCAGCAGCTTCGGTAGCGGGAGTAGCACAGATACGCAGTATTTT
CASSFGSGSSTDTQYF
>-|TRBV14|TRBJ2-5|-
TGTGCCAGCAGCCAGGGGGCGCGTTCAGAGACCCAGTACTTC
CASSQGARSETQYF
>-|TRBV9|TRBJ2-1|-
TGTGCCAGCAATGAGGGCCCGTTGATTGAGCAGTTCTTC
CASNEGPLIEQFF
>-|TRBV2|TRBJ2-5|-
TGTGCCAGCAGTGAACGGGAGACCCAGTACTTC
CASSERETQYF
>TRBD1|TRBV7-8|TRBJ1-1|-
TGTGCCAGCCAGCCGGGACAGGGGGCCACTGAAGCTTTCTTT
CASQPGQGATEAFF
>TRBD1|TRBV7-9|TRBJ1-1|-
TGTGCCAGCAGCTTACCCGGGACAGGGGGAAAAGCTTTCTTT
CASSLPGTGGKAFF
>TRBD1|TRBV27|TRBJ2-2|-
TGTGCCAGCAGACGGACAGGGGGGAACACCGGGGAGCTGTTTTTT
CASRRTGGNTGELFF
>-|TRBV6-5|TRBJ2-1|-
TGTGCCAGCAGTCGCCTCGCGAACTCCTACAATGAGCAGTTCTTC
CASSRLANSYNEQFF
>TRBD1|TRBV4-3|TRBJ2-1|-
TGCGCCAGCAGCCAAGAACGGGTTGAGACAGGGATCAATGAGCAGTTCTTC
CASSQERVETGINEQFF
>TRBD1|TRBV30|TRBJ1-5|-
TGTGCCTGGAGTAGACAGGGGGTACAGCCCCAGCATTTT
CAWSRQGVQPQHF
>-|TRBV7-2|TRBJ2-3|-
TGTGCCAGCAGCTTAGCCCGACTAGATACGCAGTATTTT
CASSLARLDTQYF
>TRBD1|TRBV5-8|TRBJ2-7|-
TGTGCCAGCAGCTTCGGACAGGGGGGCTACGAGCAGTACTTC
CASSFGQGGYEQYF
>-|TRBV29-1|TRBJ1-1|-
TGCAGCTCGGGAGCAGGGCCGAACACTGAAGCTTTCTTT
CSSGAGPNTEAFF
>TRBD1|TRBV6-1|TRBJ2-1|-
TGTGCCAGCAGTGGGGACAGAGCCAGCTCCTACAATGAGCAGTTCTTC
CASSGDRASSYNEQFF
>TRBD2|TRBV6-5|TRBJ2-3|-
TGTGCCAGCAGTTTAGCGGGGGGCCCCGGGGCTACGCAGTATTTT
CASSLAGGPGATQYF
>-|TRBV30|TRBJ1-4|-
TGTGCCTGGAGTGCCGGGGGTGAAAAACTGTTTTTT
CAWSAGGEKLFF
>-|TRBV30|TRBJ2-7|-
TGTGCCTGGGAATACGGGGGCGAGCAGTACTTC
CAWEYGGEQYF
>TRBD1|TRBV6-5|TRBJ1-1|-
TGTGCCAGCAGCTCTCAGGGGGCAACTGAAGCTTTCTTT
CASSSQGATEAFF
>TRBD2|TRBV5-1|TRBJ2-1|-
TGCGCCAGCAGCCCTGTCGGTAAGCGGGAAGATGAGCAGTTCTTC
CASSPVGKREDEQFF
>-|TRBV18|TRBJ2-7|-
TGTGCCAGCTCACCAGGCAGGATATCCTACGAGCAGTACTTC
CASSPGRISYEQYF
>TRBD2|TRBV7-8|TRBJ2-2|-
TGTGCCAGCAGCAGAGCTACTAGCGGGGGTGACAAGTCCGGGGAGCTGTTTTTT
CASSRATSGGDKSGELFF
>TRBD2|TRBV12-5|TRBJ2-3|-
TGTGCTAGTGTGGTCGGACTAGCGGAGACAGATACGCAGTATTTT
CASVVGLAETDTQYF
>TRBD1|TRBV7-9|TRBJ1-1|-
TGTGCCAGCAGCCGCCCGGGACAGGGCGGAACTGAAGCTTTCTTT
CASSRPGQGGTEAFF
>TRBD2|TRBV19|TRBJ2-1|-
TGTGCCAGTAGTATAGTAGGGGAGGGCCCCCGCAATGAGCAGTTCTTC
CASSIVGEGPRNEQFF